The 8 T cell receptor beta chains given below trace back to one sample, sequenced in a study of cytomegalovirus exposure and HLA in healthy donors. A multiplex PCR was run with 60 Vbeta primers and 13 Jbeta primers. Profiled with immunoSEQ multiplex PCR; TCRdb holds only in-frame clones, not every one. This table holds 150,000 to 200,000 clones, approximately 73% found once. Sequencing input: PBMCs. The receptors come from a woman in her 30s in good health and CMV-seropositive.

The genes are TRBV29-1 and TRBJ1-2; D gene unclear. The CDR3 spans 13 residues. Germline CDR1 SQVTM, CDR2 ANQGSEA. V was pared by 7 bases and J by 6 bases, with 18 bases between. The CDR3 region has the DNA TGCAGCGCGCAACTCAGCGCCAAGCATGGCTACACCTTC. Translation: CSAQLSAKHGYTF. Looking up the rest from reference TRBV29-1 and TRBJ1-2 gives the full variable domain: SAVISQKPSRDICQRGTSLTIQCQVDSQVTMMFWYRQQPGQSLTLIATANQGSEATYESGFVIDKFPISRPNLTFSTLTVSNMSPEDSSIYLCSAQLSAKHGYTFGSGTRLTVV.

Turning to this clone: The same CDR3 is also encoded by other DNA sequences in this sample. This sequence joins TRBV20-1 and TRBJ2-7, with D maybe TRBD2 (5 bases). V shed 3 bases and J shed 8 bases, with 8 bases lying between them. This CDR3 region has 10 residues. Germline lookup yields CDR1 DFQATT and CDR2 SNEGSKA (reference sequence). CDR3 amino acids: CSASTGKQYF. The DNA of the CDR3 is TGCAGTGCTAGTACGGGGAAGCAGTACTTC.

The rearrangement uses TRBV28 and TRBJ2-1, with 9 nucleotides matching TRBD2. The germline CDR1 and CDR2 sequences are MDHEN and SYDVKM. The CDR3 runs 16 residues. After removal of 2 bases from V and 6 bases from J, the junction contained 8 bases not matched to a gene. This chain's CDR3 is CASSLPRGGGANEQFF. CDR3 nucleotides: TGTGCCAGCAGTTTACCCCGGGGCGGGGGGGCCAATGAGCAGTTCTTC.

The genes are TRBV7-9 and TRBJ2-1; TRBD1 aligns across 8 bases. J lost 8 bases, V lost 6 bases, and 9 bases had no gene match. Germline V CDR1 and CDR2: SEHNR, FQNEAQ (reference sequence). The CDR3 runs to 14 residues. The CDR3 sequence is CASSRGPGGDEQFF. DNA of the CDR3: TGTGCCAGCAGTCGTGGCCCAGGGGGCGATGAGCAGTTCTTC.

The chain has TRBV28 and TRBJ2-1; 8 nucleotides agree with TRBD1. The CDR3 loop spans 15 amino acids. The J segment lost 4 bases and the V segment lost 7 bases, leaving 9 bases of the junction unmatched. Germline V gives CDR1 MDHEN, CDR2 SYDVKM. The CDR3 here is CASTTSGGGYNEQFF. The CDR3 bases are TGTGCCAGCACCACCTCAGGGGGCGGGTACAATGAGCAGTTCTTC.

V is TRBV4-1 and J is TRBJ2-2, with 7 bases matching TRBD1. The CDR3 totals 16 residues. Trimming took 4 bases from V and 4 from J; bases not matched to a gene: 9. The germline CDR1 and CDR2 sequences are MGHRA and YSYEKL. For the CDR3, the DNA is TGCGCCAGCAGCCCGCTGACAGGGAGTTTCACCGGGGAGCTGTTTTTT. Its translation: CASSPLTGSFTGELFF.

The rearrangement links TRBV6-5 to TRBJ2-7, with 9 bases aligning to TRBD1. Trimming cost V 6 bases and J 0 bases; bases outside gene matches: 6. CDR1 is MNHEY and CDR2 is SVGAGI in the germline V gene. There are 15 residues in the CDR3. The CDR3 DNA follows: TGTGCCAGCAGCCGGGACAGGGAGAGCTCCTACGAGCAGTACTTC. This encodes CASSRDRESSYEQYF.

This chain's CDR3 is CASSVGTGMDEQYF. In DNA, the CDR3 is TGTGCCAGCAGCGTGGGGACAGGGATGGACGAGCAGTACTTC. The chain links TRBV9 to TRBJ2-7; 9 nucleotides agree with TRBD1. Germline V gives CDR1 SGDLS, CDR2 YYNGEE. The CDR3 spans 14 residues. Trimming removed 2 bases from V and 5 bases from J; junction bases left unmatched: 5. Full variable domain (missing parts from reference TRBV9 and TRBJ2-7): DSGVTQTPKHLITATGQRVTLRCSPRSGDLSVYWYQQSLDQGLQFLIQYYNGEERAKGNILERFSAQQFPDLHSELNLSSLELGDSALYFCASSVGTGMDEQYFGPGTRLTVT.